This TCR beta chain was observed in a study of cytomegalovirus exposure and HLA in healthy donors. Unmatched junction bases numbered 5, after V lost 1 base and J lost 2 bases. The CDR3 runs 15 residues. Per germline, CDR1 SGHNT and CDR2 YYREEE (reference sequence). PCR amplification relied on 60 Vbeta primers (plus 13 Jbeta primers). Assay used: immunoSEQ multiplex PCR; TCRdb lists only in-frame clones, some missing. Among some 130,000 clones listed, 75% to 90% were seen once. Input material: PBMCs. This TCR derives from a male donor in good health and CMV-seronegative. The rearrangement joins TRBV5-4 to TRBJ1-1; 7 nucleotides match TRBD1. The CDR3, as DNA: TGTGCCAGCAGCTTGCCCTACAGGGGCAACACTGAAGCTTTCTTT. Translation: CASSLPYRGNTEAFF.